Given below is one TCR beta chain in context. Its antigen is not known. The CD4+ fraction was divided into a CD45RA+ naive subset and a CD45RA-negative memory subset. The data were obtained in a study of shared clonotypes between healthy human individuals. Study-level points and caveats: Represented genetic and exposure-history diversity was restricted by having few donors.

Genomic DNA from each subset was divided evenly over several immunoSEQ plates. Per the original methods: ImmunoSEQ only sent back junction sequences with no quality scores, so filtering was done differently. Repertoires were generated with immunoSEQ multiplex PCR, while TCRdb's copy carries only in-frame clones and drops some. That table furnishes V, J and clone size, whereas the DNA furnished D and trimming. The table includes a few million clones, roughly 95% detected once. The CDR3 is made up of 15 amino acids. Trimming cost V 4 bases and J 0 bases; bases outside gene matches: 6. Germline V lookup: CDR1 GTSNPN, CDR2 SVGIG (reference sequence).

The TCR was taken from a man between 18 and 35 years old in good health. The sample comprised naive CD4+ T cells sorted from blood. This sample's subset: CD45RA+ positively selected. The genes are TRBV30 and TRBJ1-5, with TRBD1 identical over 7 bases. The CDR3 is CAWNSQGYSNQPQHF. CDR3 nucleotide sequence: TGTGCCTGGAACTCACAGGGGTATAGCAATCAGCCCCAGCATTTT. The full variable domain, with the rest looked up from reference TRBV30 and TRBJ1-5, is SQTIHQWPATLVQPVGSPLSLECTVEGTSNPNLYWYRQAAGRGLQLLFYSVGIGQISSEVPQNLSASRPQDRQFILSSKKLLLSDSGFYLCAWNSQGYSNQPQHFGDGTRLSIL.